This T cell receptor (beta chain) was obtained from a study of cytomegalovirus exposure and HLA in healthy donors. Whole-study context: Later analysis reported that the 110 or so validation repertoires shared the platform of the approximately 670 first-cohort repertoires.

Only in-frame clones appear in the TCRdb table, and some are missing; sequencing was by immunoSEQ multiplex PCR. The data hold about 180,000 clones, with around 84% observed a single time. For this clone: Its matching antigen is unknown.

Study observations and caveats: Reportedly, diagnosis of cytomegalovirus status by the classifier showed high specificity and sensitivity. While the bulk of TCR sequences proved rare, some public TCRs turned up in many donors.

CDR3 length equals 15 residues. V was pared by 4 bases and J by 9 bases, with 12 bases of the junction left unmatched. The V gene's germline CDR1 is SSHAT and CDR2 FNYEAQ (reference sequence). Sequences were obtained from PBMCs. The rearrangement links TRBV7-7 to TRBJ1-5, with TRBD1 matching 7 bases. This clonotype was sampled from a man aged 18 to 29 in good health and CMV-seropositive. The DNA for the CDR3 is TGTGCCAGCAGCTGTTACCGGGACAGAGTTCGGCCCCAGCATTTT. This translates into CASSCYRDRVRPQHF.